This T cell receptor (beta chain) was identified in a study of cytomegalovirus exposure and HLA in healthy donors. Overall study context: Out of several hundred genotyped donors, about 80% belonged to the Caucasian-associated ancestry cluster. Broader study findings: As a later analysis showed, a missense DCLRE1C variant was linked to trimming of TCR beta V- and J-genes. In all likelihood, a cluster of highly shared sequence variants was a sequencing artifact. Indistinguishable V segments, including TRBV6-2 and TRBV6-3, were excluded.

About this clone: Its antigen is unidentified.

This CDR3 spans 15 amino acids. Unmatched junction bases numbered 5, after V lost 1 base and J lost 2 bases. PCR employed 60 Vbeta and 13 Jbeta primers. The assay was immunoSEQ multiplex PCR, and TCRdb's table has in-frame clones only and misses some. The sample holds approximately 100,000 clones, approximately 72% seen once. Material for sequencing was PBMCs. The J gene is TRBJ2-5, the V gene TRBV5-7; TRBD2 agrees at 7 bases. TRBV5-7 carries the ORF label, with uncertain function. This clonotype originated in a woman aged 40 to 50 in good health and CMV-seropositive. CDR3: CASSLYRDYQETQYF. The CDR3 DNA follows: TGTGCCAGCAGCTTGTACCGGGACTATCAAGAGACCCAGTACTTC.